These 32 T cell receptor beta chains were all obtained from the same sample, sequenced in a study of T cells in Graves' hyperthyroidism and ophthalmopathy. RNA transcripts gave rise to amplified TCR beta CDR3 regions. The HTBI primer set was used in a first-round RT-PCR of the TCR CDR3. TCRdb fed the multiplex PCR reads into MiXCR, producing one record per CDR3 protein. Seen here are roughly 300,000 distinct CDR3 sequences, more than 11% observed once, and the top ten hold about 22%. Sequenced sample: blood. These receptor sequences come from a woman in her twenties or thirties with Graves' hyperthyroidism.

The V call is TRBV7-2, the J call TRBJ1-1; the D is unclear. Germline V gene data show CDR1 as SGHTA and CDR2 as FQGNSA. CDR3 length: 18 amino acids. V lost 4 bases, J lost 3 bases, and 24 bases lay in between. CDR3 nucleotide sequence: TGTGCCAGCAGCTGGGGTTATTTGGCCGGGAGGGATGACACTGAAGCTTTCTTT. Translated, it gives CASSWGYLAGRDDTEAFF.

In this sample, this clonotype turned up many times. The CDR3 reads CASSEGKDRGVNEQFF. The CDR3 nucleotides are TGTGCCAGCAGTGAGGGGAAGGACAGGGGGGTCAATGAGCAGTTCTTC. This rearrangement joins TRBV2 to TRBJ2-1, with 10 positions matching TRBD1. J was trimmed by 6 bases and V by 3 bases; bases with no gene match: 8. There are 16 residues in the CDR3. The germline V gene has CDR1 SNHLY and CDR2 FYNNEI. The full variable domain, in which reference TRBV2 and TRBJ2-1 provide the parts outside the CDR3, is EPEVTQTPSHQVTQMGQEVILRCVPISNHLYFYWYRQILGQKVEFLVSFYNNEISEKSEIFDDQFSVERPDGSNFTLKIRSTKLEDSAMYFCASSEGKDRGVNEQFFGPGTRLTVL.

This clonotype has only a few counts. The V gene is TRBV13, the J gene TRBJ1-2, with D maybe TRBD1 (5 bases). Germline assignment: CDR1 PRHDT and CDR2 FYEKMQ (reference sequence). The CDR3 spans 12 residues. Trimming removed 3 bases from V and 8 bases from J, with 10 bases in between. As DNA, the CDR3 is TGTGCCAGCAGCTTGGGGGGAATAGGCTACACCTTC. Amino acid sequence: CASSLGGIGYTF.

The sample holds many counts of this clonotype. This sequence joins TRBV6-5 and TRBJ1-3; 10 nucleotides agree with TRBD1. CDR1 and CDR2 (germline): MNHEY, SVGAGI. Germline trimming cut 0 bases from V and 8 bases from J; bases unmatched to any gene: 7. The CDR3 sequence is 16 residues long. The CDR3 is CASSYSKGQGRHTIYF. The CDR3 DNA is TGTGCCAGCAGTTACTCGAAGGGACAGGGGCGACACACCATATATTTT.

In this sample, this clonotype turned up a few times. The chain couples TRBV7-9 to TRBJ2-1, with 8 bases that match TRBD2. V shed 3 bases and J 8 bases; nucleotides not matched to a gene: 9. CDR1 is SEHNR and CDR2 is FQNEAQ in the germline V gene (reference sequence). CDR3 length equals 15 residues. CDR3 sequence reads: CASSFSGVLTHEQFF. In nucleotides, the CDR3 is TGTGCCAGCAGCTTTAGCGGGGTCCTAACTCATGAGCAGTTCTTC.

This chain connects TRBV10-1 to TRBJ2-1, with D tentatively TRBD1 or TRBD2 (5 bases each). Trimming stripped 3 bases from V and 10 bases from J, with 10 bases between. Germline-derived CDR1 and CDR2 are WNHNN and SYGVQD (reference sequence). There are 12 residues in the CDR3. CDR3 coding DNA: TGCGCCAGCAGTGACGGGGCGAAAGAGCAGTTCTTC. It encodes CASSDGAKEQFF.

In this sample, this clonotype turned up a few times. DNA of the CDR3: TGTGCCAGCAGCCCCGGTTTGAATAGCAATCAGCCCCAGCATTTT. It specifies CASSPGLNSNQPQHF. The V and J genes are TRBV9 and TRBJ1-5; no firm D call. This CDR3 spans 15 amino acids. Trimming shortened V by 4 bases and J by 0 bases, and 11 bases separated the two germline ends. CDR1 is SGDLS, CDR2 YYNGEE, per germline.

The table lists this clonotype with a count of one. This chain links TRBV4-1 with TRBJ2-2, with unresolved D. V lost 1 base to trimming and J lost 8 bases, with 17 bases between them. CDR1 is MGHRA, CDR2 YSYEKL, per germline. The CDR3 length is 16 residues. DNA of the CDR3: TGCGCCAGCAGCCAAGTTTTAGTGAGGTTCTCGGGGGAGCTGTTTTTT. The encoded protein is CASSQVLVRFSGELFF.

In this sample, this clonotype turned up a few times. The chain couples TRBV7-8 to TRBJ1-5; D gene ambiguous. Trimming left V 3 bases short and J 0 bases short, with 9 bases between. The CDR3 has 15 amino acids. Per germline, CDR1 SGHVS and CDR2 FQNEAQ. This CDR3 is CASSLKINSNQPQHF. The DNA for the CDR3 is TGTGCCAGCAGCTTGAAAATTAATAGCAATCAGCCCCAGCATTTT. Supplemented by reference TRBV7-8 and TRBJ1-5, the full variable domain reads GAGVSQSPRYKVAKRGQDVALRCDPISGHVSLFWYQQALGQGPEFLTYFQNEAQLDKSGLPSDRFFAERPEGSVSTLKIQRTQQEDSAVYLCASSLKINSNQPQHFGDGTRLSIL.

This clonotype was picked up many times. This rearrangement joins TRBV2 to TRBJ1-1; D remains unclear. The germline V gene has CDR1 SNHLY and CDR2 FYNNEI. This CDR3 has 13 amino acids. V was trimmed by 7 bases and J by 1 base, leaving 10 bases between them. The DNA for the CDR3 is TGTGCCAGCAAAACAGCCCAGAACACTGAAGCTTTCTTT. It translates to CASKTAQNTEAFF.

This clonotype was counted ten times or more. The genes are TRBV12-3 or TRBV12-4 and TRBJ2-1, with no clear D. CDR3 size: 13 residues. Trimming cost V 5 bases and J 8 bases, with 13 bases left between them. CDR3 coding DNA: TGTGCCAGCAGTCCCCGACCCGACGATGAGCAGTTCTTC. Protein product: CASSPRPDDEQFF.

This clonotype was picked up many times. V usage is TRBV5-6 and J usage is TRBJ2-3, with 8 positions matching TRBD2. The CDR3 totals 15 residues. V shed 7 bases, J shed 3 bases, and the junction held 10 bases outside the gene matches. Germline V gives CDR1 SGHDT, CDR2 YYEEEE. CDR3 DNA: TGTGCCAGCCTCCTAAGCGGGAGAGGAACAGATACGCAGTATTTT. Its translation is CASLLSGRGTDTQYF.

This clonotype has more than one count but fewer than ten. The CDR3 DNA sequence: TGTGCCAGCAGCCTTACAGGGTATGATCAGCCCCAGCATTTT. It encodes CASSLTGYDQPQHF. The V and J genes are TRBV7-9 and TRBJ1-5; a weak D match, TRBD1 (6 bases). Germline V CDR1 and CDR2: SEHNR, FQNEAQ (reference sequence). This CDR3 comprises 14 residues. V was cut by 5 bases and J by 5 bases, with 13 bases left in between.

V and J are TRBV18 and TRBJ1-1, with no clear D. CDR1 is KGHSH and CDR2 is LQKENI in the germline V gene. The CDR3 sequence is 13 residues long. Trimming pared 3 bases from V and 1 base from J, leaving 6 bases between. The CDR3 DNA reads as TGTGCCAGCTCACCTGCCCAGAACACTGAAGCTTTCTTT. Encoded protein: CASSPAQNTEAFF. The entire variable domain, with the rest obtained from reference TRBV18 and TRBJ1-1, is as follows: NAGVMQNPRHLVRRRGQEARLRCSPMKGHSHVYWYRQLPEEGLKFMVYLQKENIIDESGMPKERFSAEFPKEGPSILRIQQVVRGDSAAYFCASSPAQNTEAFFGQGTRLTVV.

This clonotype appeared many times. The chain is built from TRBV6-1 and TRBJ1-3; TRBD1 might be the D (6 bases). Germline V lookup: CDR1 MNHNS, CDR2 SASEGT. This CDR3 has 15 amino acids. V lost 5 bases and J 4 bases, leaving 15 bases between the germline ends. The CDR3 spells CASSLVRGGGNTIYF. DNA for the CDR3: TGTGCCAGCAGTCTAGTCAGGGGTGGGGGAAACACCATATATTTT.

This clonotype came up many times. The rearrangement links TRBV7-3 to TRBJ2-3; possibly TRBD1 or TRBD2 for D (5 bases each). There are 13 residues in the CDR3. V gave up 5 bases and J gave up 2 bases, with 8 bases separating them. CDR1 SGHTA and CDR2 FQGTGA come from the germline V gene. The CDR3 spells CASSLGTTDTQYF. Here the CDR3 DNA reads TGTGCCAGCAGCCTGGGGACCACAGATACGCAGTATTTT. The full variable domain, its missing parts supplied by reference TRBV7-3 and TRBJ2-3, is GAGVSQTPSNKVTEKGKYVELRCDPISGHTALYWYRQSLGQGPEFLIYFQGTGAADDSGLPNDRFFAVRPEGSVSTLKIQRTERGDSAVYLCASSLGTTDTQYFGPGTRLTVL.

In nucleotides, the CDR3 is TGTGCCAGCAGTTACTCGGGGACGGCAAAAAACATTCAGTACTTC. It translates to CASSYSGTAKNIQYF. This chain uses TRBV6-5 with TRBJ2-4; D may be TRBD1 or TRBD2 (5 bases each). This CDR3 has 15 amino acids. Germline assignment: CDR1 MNHEY and CDR2 SVGAGI. Deletions cut 0 bases from V and 4 bases from J, with 10 bases between.

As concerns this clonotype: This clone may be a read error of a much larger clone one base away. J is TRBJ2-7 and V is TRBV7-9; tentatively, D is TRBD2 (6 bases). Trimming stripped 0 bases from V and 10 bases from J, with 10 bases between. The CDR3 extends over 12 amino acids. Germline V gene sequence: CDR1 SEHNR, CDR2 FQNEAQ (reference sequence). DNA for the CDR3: TGTGCCAGCAGCTTAGCGGGAGGCGACCAGTACTTC. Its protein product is CASSLAGGDQYF. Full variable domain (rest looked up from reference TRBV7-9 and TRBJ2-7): DTGVSQNPRHKITKRGQNVTFRCDPISEHNRLYWYRQTLGQGPEFLTYFQNEAQLEKSRLLSDRFSAERPKGSFSTLEIQRTEQGDSAMYLCASSLAGGDQYFGPGTRLTVT.

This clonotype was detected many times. The CDR3 DNA reads as TGTGCCAGCAGCCTAAGGAGATCCCTTTTGAACACTGAAGCTTTCTTT. Translated: CASSLRRSLLNTEAFF. The gene calls are TRBV3-1 and TRBJ1-1; D unresolved. The CDR3 runs 16 residues. The V end was cut by 4 bases, the J end by 0 bases, with 15 bases between. CDR1 and CDR2 from the germline V gene are LGHDT and YNNKEL (reference sequence).

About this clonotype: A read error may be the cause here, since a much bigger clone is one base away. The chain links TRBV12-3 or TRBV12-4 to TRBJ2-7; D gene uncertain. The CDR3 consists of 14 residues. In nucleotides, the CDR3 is TGTGCCGGCAGTTTTCGGACGGACCCCTACGAGCAGTACTTC. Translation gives CAGSFRTDPYEQYF.

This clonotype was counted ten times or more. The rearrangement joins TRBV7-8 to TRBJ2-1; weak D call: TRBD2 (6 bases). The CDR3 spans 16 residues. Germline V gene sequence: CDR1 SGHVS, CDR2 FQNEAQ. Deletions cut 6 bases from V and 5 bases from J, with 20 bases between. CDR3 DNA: TGTGCCAGCAGTTCCCCCGGGAGCCAAAAAAACAATGAGCAGTTCTTC. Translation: CASSSPGSQKNNEQFF.

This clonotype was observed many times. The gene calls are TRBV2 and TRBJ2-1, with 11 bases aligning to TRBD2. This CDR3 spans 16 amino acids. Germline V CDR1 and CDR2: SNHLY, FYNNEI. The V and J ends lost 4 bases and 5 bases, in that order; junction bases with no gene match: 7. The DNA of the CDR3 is TGTGCCAGCAGTGCCTCCGGGACTAGCGGTAACAATGAGCAGTTCTTC. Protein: CASSASGTSGNNEQFF.

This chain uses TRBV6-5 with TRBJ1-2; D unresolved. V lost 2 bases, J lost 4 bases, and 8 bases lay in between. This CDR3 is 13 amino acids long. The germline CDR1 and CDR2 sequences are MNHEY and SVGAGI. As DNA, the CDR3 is TGTGCCAGCAGTTACAGACAAGTCTATGGCTACACCTTC. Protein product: CASSYRQVYGYTF.

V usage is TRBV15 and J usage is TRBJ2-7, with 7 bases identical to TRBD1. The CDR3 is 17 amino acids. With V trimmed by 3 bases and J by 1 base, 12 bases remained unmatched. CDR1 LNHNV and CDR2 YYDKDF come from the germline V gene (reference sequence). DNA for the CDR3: TGTGCCACCAGCAGGGCCGGGATGGGACAGAGATCCTACGAGCAGTACTTC. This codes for CATSRAGMGQRSYEQYF.

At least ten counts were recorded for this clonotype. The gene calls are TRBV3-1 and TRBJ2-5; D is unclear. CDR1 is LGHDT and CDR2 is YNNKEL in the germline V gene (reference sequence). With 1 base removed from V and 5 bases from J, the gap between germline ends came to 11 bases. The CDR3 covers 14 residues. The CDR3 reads CASSQGIGKETQYF. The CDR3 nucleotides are TGTGCCAGCAGCCAAGGCATAGGGAAGGAGACCCAGTACTTC.

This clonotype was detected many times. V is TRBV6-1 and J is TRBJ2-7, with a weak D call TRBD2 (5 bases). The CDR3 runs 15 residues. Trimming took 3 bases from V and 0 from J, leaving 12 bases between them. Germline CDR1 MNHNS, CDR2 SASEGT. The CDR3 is CASSDQERTSYEQYF. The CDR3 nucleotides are TGTGCCAGCAGTGATCAGGAGCGGACCTCCTACGAGCAGTACTTC.

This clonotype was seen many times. The CDR3, as DNA: TGTGCCAGCAGTGACCAGAGTCAGCCCCAGCATTTT. This gives the protein CASSDQSQPQHF. The chain uses TRBV12-3 or TRBV12-4 and TRBJ1-5; D unclear. This CDR3 is built from 12 residues. The germline V and J ends were trimmed by 5 bases and 6 bases, with 8 bases remaining between them.

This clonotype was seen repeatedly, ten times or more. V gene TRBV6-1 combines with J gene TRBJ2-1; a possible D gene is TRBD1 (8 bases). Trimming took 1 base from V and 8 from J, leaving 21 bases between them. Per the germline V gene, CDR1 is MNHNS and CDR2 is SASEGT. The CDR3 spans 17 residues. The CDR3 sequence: CASSEGFRTGRGDEQFF. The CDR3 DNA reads TGTGCCAGCAGTGAAGGTTTTAGGACAGGGAGGGGAGATGAGCAGTTCTTC.

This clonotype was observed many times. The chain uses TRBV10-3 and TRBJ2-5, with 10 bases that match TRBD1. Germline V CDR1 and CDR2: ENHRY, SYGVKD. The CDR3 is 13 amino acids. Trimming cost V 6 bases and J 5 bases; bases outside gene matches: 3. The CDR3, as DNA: TGTGCCATCAGCACGACAGGGGGCGAGACCCAGTACTTC. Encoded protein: CAISTTGGETQYF.

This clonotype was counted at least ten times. This CDR3 reads CASSRTSFGETQYF. The CDR3 DNA reads TGTGCCAGCAGCCGTACTAGTTTTGGAGAGACCCAGTACTTC. This chain links TRBV3-1 with TRBJ2-5; D is perhaps TRBD2 (5 bases). Germline V CDR1 and CDR2: LGHDT, YNNKEL (reference sequence). This CDR3 spans 14 amino acids. Trimming stripped 4 bases from V and 4 bases from J, with 13 bases between.

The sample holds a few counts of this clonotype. CDR3 sequence (DNA): TGTGCCACCAGCAGAGGTGATACGGGACGAAACACAGATACGCAGTATTTT. This encodes CATSRGDTGRNTDTQYF. The chain recombines TRBV15 with TRBJ2-3; D might be TRBD1 or TRBD2, each matching 5 bases. Trimming pared 1 base from V and 2 bases from J, leaving 16 bases between. CDR3 length equals 17 residues. CDR1 is LNHNV and CDR2 is YYDKDF in the germline V gene (reference sequence).

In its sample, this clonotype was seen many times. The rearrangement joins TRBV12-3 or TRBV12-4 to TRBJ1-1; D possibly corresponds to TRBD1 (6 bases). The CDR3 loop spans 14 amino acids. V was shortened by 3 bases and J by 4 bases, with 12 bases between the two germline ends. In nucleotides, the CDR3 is TGTGCCAGCAGTTTCGGGGGGGCGACCACTGAAGCTTTCTTT. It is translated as CASSFGGATTEAFF.